This T cell receptor (beta chain) stems from a study of metastatic and nonmetastatic thyroid tumors. TCRdb re-analyzed the PCR reads using MiXCR. The sample lists under 75,000 clones, less than 20% occurring once. Trimming shortened V by 7 bases and J by 7 bases, and 13 bases separated the two germline ends. Germline V CDR1 and CDR2: MDHEN, SYDVKM. There are 13 residues in the CDR3. No patient had received any treatment before thyroid surgery. V usage is TRBV28 and J usage is TRBJ1-4; the D gene is possibly TRBD1 (5 bases). The sample taken for sequencing was blood. The source of this sequence is a female donor with papillary thyroid cancer or a benign thyroid nodule (not recorded which). Some clones in this sample may be carry-over from other donors' samples. In DNA, the CDR3 is TGTGCCAGCATCATCTCCGGGGGTGAAAAACTGTTTTTT. Encoded protein: CASIISGGEKLFF.